The next 26 T cell receptor beta chains were all read from a single sample in a study of blood T cell repertoires in COVID-19. Some clones are missing from TCRdb's copy, which holds only in-frame ones; the method was immunoSEQ multiplex PCR. The repertoire has about 160,000 clones, about four fifths of them found once; the top ten carry under 12%. Sequencing was carried out using peripheral blood. These receptor sequences come from a woman older than 75 with active or convalescent COVID-19.

V and J are TRBV5-4 and TRBJ1-4, with D possibly matching TRBD1 (5 bases). Germline loops: CDR1 SGHNT, CDR2 YYREEE (reference sequence). Trimming took off 1 base at V and 0 bases at J, with 13 bases between the two ends. The CDR3 is made up of 17 amino acids. CDR3 protein: CASSLFGGGTTNEKLFF. The DNA of the CDR3 is TGTGCCAGCAGCTTGTTTGGGGGGGGTACAACTAATGAAAAACTGTTTTTT.

The gene calls are TRBV10-3 and TRBJ2-1; 8 positions agree with TRBD2. CDR3 size: 17 residues. Germline-derived CDR1 and CDR2 are ENHRY and SYGVKD. V lost 0 bases and J lost 10; bases outside the gene matches: 14. The CDR3 spells CAISESSGLAGPGEQFF. The CDR3 DNA is TGTGCCATCAGTGAGTCAAGCGGTCTAGCGGGCCCAGGGGAGCAGTTCTTC.

This clone was recorded only once. This chain joins TRBV12-3 or TRBV12-4 and TRBJ2-1; possible D gene TRBD1, 6 bases. V was trimmed by 7 bases and J by 15 bases, leaving 22 bases between them. This CDR3 has 13 residues. CDR3 sequence (DNA): TGTGCCAGCACTGTCTTGGGGGCCTATCACCCGTTCTTC. Amino acid sequence: CASTVLGAYHPFF.

This chain joins TRBV18 and TRBJ2-3, with 7 bases fitting TRBD1. This CDR3 spans 15 amino acids. Looked up from germline, CDR1 is KGHSH and CDR2 is LQKENI. Germline trimming cut 5 bases from V and 4 bases from J; bases unmatched to any gene: 9. The CDR3 loop is CASSTGQEISDTQYF. CDR3 nucleotides: TGTGCCAGCTCAACCGGACAGGAAATCTCAGATACGCAGTATTTT.

This chain connects TRBV5-1 to TRBJ2-5; D may be TRBD2 (6 bases). Germline-derived CDR1 and CDR2 are SGHRS and YFSETQ. The ends were cut back, 4 bases at V and 4 bases at J, with 14 bases in the middle. The CDR3 totals 14 residues. This CDR3 reads CASSPRAGRETQYF. The DNA of the CDR3 is TGCGCCAGCAGCCCGAGGGCCGGGAGAGAGACCCAGTACTTC.

This chain joins TRBV10-1 and TRBJ2-3; D possibly corresponds to TRBD2 (6 bases). V shed 6 bases and J shed 8 bases, with 15 bases lying between them. The CDR3 runs to 13 residues. Looked up from germline, CDR1 is WNHNN and CDR2 is SYGVQD (reference sequence). The CDR3 sequence: CASSGGPRGTQYF. Here the CDR3 DNA reads TGCGCCAGCAGCGGGGGACCTCGTGGTACGCAGTATTTT.

This rearrangement joins TRBV4-2 to TRBJ1-5; TRBD1 matches 8 bases. The CDR3 length is 17 residues. Germline loops: CDR1 LGHNA, CDR2 YNFKEQ. V was clipped by 3 bases and J by 4 bases; unmatched bases: 11. The chain's CDR3 is CASSHNLQGVGNQPQHF. The CDR3 DNA follows: TGTGCCAGCAGCCATAACTTACAGGGGGTAGGGAATCAGCCCCAGCATTTT.

The J gene is TRBJ1-1, the V gene TRBV25-1; 9 nucleotides agree with TRBD1. The CDR3 is 14 amino acids. Germline loops: CDR1 MGHDK, CDR2 SYGVNS. The ends lost 8 bases at V and 0 bases at J; junction bases unmatched: 4. Here the CDR3 DNA reads TGTGCCAGCCAAGGGACAGGGATGAACACTGAAGCTTTCTTT. Amino acids: CASQGTGMNTEAFF.

V and J are TRBV7-3 and TRBJ1-1; D is uncertain. Trimming left V 0 bases short and J 1 base short, with 9 bases between. CDR1 and CDR2 from the germline V gene are SGHTA and FQGTGA. This CDR3 has 15 amino acids. Here the CDR3 DNA reads TGTGCCAGCAGCTTAACCGCGGCGGGGAACACTGAAGCTTTCTTT. Amino acids: CASSLTAAGNTEAFF.

The V call is TRBV19, the J call TRBJ1-1; D gene ambiguous. Trimming shortened V by 6 bases and J by 11 bases, and 25 bases separated the two germline ends. The CDR3 spans 15 residues. Germline CDR1 LNHDA, CDR2 SQIVND (reference sequence). The CDR3 is CASSDMSGPHFGAFF. The CDR3 coding sequence is TGTGCCAGTAGCGACATGAGCGGGCCTCACTTCGGGGCTTTCTTT.

The rearrangement uses TRBV6-5 and TRBJ2-7; TRBD1 matches at 8 bases. This CDR3 is 15 amino acids long. The V and J ends lost 2 bases and 6 bases, in that order; junction bases with no gene match: 9. Looked up from germline, CDR1 is MNHEY and CDR2 is SVGAGI. In nucleotides, the CDR3 is TGTGCCAGCAGTTACCAGGGGGCGCAGGTGGGCGAGCAGTACTTC. Translated, it gives CASSYQGAQVGEQYF.

The chain uses TRBV28 and TRBJ1-5; 7 nucleotides line up with TRBD1. Germline V gene lookup returns CDR1 MDHEN and CDR2 SYDVKM. This CDR3 has 13 amino acids. V lost 4 bases to trimming and J lost 5 bases; unmatched junction nucleotides: 2. The CDR3 DNA reads as TGTGCCAGCAGTTCAGGGGGTGATCAGCCCCAGCATTTT. Translated: CASSSGGDQPQHF.

This chain links TRBV9 with TRBJ2-1; perhaps TRBD2 as D (6 bases). Trimming took off 4 bases at V and 4 bases at J, with 15 bases between the two ends. CDR3 size: 15 residues. The germline CDR1 and CDR2 sequences are SGDLS and YYNGEE. This chain's CDR3 is CASSPRVAGYNEQFF. The CDR3 DNA is TGTGCCAGCAGCCCCAGGGTCGCGGGATACAATGAGCAGTTCTTC.

In this sample, this clone turned up a few times. V gene TRBV5-1 combines with J gene TRBJ1-3; 7 nucleotides line up with TRBD1. V shed 4 bases and J 0 bases; nucleotides not matched to a gene: 4. This CDR3 has 15 residues. Germline V gives CDR1 SGHRS, CDR2 YFSETQ. CDR3 DNA: TGCGCCAGCAGCGCAGGGACAGACTCTGGAAACACCATATATTTT. It specifies CASSAGTDSGNTIYF.

A few counts support this clone. CDR3 in amino acids: CASSLDRRNTEAFF. For the CDR3, the DNA is TGCGCCAGCAGCTTGGACAGGAGGAACACTGAAGCTTTCTTT. V usage is TRBV5-1 and J usage is TRBJ1-1; possible D gene TRBD1, 5 bases. Trimming removed 0 bases at V and 1 base at J, with 7 bases between. From germline, CDR1 is SGHRS and CDR2 YFSETQ. The CDR3 loop spans 14 amino acids.

The chain couples TRBV28 to TRBJ1-4; possibly TRBD1 for D (6 bases). V lost 10 bases, J lost 0 bases, and 9 bases lay in between. Germline V CDR1 and CDR2: MDHEN, SYDVKM. This CDR3 has 13 residues. The CDR3 bases are TGTGCCACCTGGACAGCAACTAATGAAAAACTGTTTTTT. This sequence encodes CATWTATNEKLFF. Looking up the rest from reference TRBV28 and TRBJ1-4 gives the full variable domain: DVKVTQSSRYLVKRTGEKVFLECVQDMDHENMFWYRQDPGLGLRLIYFSYDVKMKEKGDIPEGYSVSREKKERFSLILESASTNQTSMYLCATWTATNEKLFFGSGTQLSVL.

The chain couples TRBV5-1 to TRBJ1-2; possible D gene TRBD1, 5 bases. Germline V lookup: CDR1 SGHRS, CDR2 YFSETQ. V gave up 3 bases and J gave up 3 bases, with 9 bases separating them. This CDR3 spans 13 amino acids. The CDR3 DNA follows: TGCGCCAGCAGCTATGACAGCGACTATGGCTACACCTTC. Its translation is CASSYDSDYGYTF.

The CDR3 bases are TGTGCCAGCAGCCCCTGGCTGGCCCAAAGCGGGAGGAGGAATACGCAGTATTTT. The encoded protein is CASSPWLAQSGRRNTQYF. The chain carries TRBV11-2 and TRBJ2-3; 9 positions match TRBD2. Germline V gene sequence: CDR1 SGHAT, CDR2 FQNNGV. Trimming took 5 bases from V and 7 from J; bases not matched to a gene: 19. There are 18 residues in the CDR3.

The chain has TRBV19 and TRBJ1-3; 10 nucleotides match TRBD1. The CDR3 has 15 amino acids. V lost 6 bases and J lost 3; bases outside the gene matches: 5. Germline V lookup: CDR1 LNHDA, CDR2 SQIVND (reference sequence). The CDR3 region has the DNA TGTGCCAGTAGGAGACAGGGGGCTAGTGGAAACACCATATATTTT. Residues: CASRRQGASGNTIYF.

V usage is TRBV2 and J usage is TRBJ1-2; TRBD1 aligns across 9 bases. The CDR3 has 13 amino acids. Germline assignment: CDR1 SNHLY and CDR2 FYNNEI. V trimming: 6 bases; J trimming: 7 bases; junction bases outside the gene matches: 6. DNA for the CDR3: TGTGCCAGCAGACTTGGACAGGGGTTTGGCTACACCTTC. Translation: CASRLGQGFGYTF.

This chain uses TRBV15 with TRBJ1-2, with 7 bases lining up with TRBD1. V shed 5 bases, J shed 2 bases, and the junction held 5 bases outside the gene matches. Germline V gene data show CDR1 as LNHNV and CDR2 as YYDKDF (reference sequence). The CDR3 is 14 amino acids. The CDR3 loop is CATSEEQGNYGYTF. DNA for the CDR3: TGTGCCACCAGCGAAGAACAGGGGAACTATGGCTACACCTTC.

This clone was recorded only once. V is TRBV24-1 and J is TRBJ2-7; tentative D call: TRBD1 (6 bases). V lost 5 bases to trimming and J lost 1 base, with 11 bases between them. The CDR3 runs 14 residues. CDR1 is KGHDR and CDR2 is SFDVKD in the germline V gene. CDR3 sequence (DNA): TGTGCCACCAGTGCCCGGGACATATCCTACGAGCAGTACTTC. It yields the protein CATSARDISYEQYF.

The V gene is TRBV4-2, the J gene TRBJ1-4, with a possible D match to TRBD1 (5 bases). Trimming took off 4 bases at V and 7 bases at J, with 28 bases between the two ends. Germline-derived CDR1 and CDR2 are LGHNA and YNFKEQ. This CDR3 is 19 amino acids long. The chain's CDR3 is CASSPLRGVSPTGSEKLFF. As DNA, the CDR3 is TGTGCCAGCAGCCCACTCCGGGGGGTGTCGCCGACGGGGAGTGAAAAACTGTTTTTT.

The V gene is TRBV4-1, the J gene TRBJ1-5; TRBD1 agrees at 9 bases. The CDR3 covers 14 residues. Per germline, CDR1 MGHRA and CDR2 YSYEKL. V trimming: 4 bases; J trimming: 4 bases; junction bases outside the gene matches: 2. The CDR3 nucleotides read TGCGCCAGCAGCCGACAGGGGGATAATCAGCCCCAGCATTTT. It encodes CASSRQGDNQPQHF.

This clone was picked up a small number of times. The gene calls are TRBV6-5 and TRBJ1-2, with D possibly being TRBD1 (5 bases). The ends were cut back, 0 bases at V and 4 bases at J, with 12 bases in the middle. The CDR3 loop spans 15 amino acids. Looked up from germline, CDR1 is MNHEY and CDR2 is SVGAGI. The CDR3 DNA follows: TGTGCCAGCAGTTACTCGTCAGGGTATGCCTATGGCTACACCTTC. Protein: CASSYSSGYAYGYTF.

The gene calls are TRBV28 and TRBJ1-5; a weak D match, TRBD1 (5 bases). Germline V gives CDR1 MDHEN, CDR2 SYDVKM. Trimming cost V 3 bases and J 2 bases, with 14 bases left between them. The CDR3 contains 16 residues. CDR3 residues: CASSFRGNRGNQPQHF. The CDR3, as DNA: TGTGCCAGCAGTTTTCGGGGGAATAGAGGCAATCAGCCCCAGCATTTT.